This TCR beta chain was identified in a study of cytomegalovirus exposure and HLA in healthy donors. PCR primers comprised 60 Vbeta and 13 Jbeta primers. Sequencing used immunoSEQ multiplex PCR; TCRdb keeps in-frame clones, though not all of them. The table records about 190,000 clones, around 86% of them present only once. Per germline, CDR1 SEHNR and CDR2 FQNEAQ (reference sequence). The CDR3 consists of 15 residues. V gave up 1 base and J gave up 1 base, with 7 bases separating them. Study-wide findings and caveats: A later analysis linked a missense DCLRE1C variant to TCR beta V- and J-gene trimming.

This clone has only a few counts. What it binds is not known. The V call is TRBV7-9, the J call TRBJ1-4; D is possibly TRBD1 (5 bases). The specimen sequenced was PBMCs. This clonotype originated in a man aged 50 to 60 in good health and CMV-seronegative. CDR3 DNA sequence: TGTGCCAGCAGCTTAGTCGGGGGAACTAATGAAAAACTGTTTTTT. It specifies CASSLVGGTNEKLFF.